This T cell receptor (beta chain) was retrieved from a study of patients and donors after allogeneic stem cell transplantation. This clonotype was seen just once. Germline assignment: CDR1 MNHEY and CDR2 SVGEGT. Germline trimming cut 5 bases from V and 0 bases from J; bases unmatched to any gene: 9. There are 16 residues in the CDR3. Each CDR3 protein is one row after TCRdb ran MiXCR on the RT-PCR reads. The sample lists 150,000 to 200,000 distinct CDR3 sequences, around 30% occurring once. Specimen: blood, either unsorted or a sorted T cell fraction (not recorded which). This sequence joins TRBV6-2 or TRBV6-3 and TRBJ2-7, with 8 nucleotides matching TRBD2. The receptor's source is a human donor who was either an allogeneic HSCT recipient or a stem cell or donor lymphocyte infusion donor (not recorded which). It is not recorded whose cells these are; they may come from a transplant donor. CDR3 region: CASSPTSALISYEQYF. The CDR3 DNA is TGTGCCAGCAGTCCGACTAGCGCCTTGATCTCCTACGAGCAGTACTTC.